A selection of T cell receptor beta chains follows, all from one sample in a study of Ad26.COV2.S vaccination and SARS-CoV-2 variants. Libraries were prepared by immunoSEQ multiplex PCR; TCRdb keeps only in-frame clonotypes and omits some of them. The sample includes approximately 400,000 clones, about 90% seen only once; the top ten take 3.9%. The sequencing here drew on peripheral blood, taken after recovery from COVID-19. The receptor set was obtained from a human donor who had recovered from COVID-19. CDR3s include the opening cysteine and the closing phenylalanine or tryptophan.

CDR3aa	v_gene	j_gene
CASSLEMLGPPGDTEAFF	TRBV11-2	TRBJ1-1
CAISPGDYSNQPQHF	TRBV10-3	TRBJ1-5
CASSSTVYEQYF	TRBV12-3/TRBV12-4	TRBJ2-7
CASIPRGGVDTEAFF	TRBV19	TRBJ1-1
CASRPTGTGGSGNTIYF	TRBV2	TRBJ1-3
CASSFEGGYGYTF	TRBV7-8	TRBJ1-2
CASNTGGSSPLHF	TRBV12-3/TRBV12-4	TRBJ1-6
CAIGHWREDRASYGYTF	TRBV10-3	TRBJ1-2
CASSLGGAVATNEKLFF	TRBV7-2	TRBJ1-4
CASSPWRGRGEQYF	TRBV7-9	TRBJ2-7
CAISEPPQPEAFF	TRBV10-3	TRBJ1-1
CASSQDERWYNSPLHF	TRBV4-1	TRBJ1-6
CASSPGPTTDGVQFF	TRBV18	TRBJ2-1
CASRFTRDRAYEQYF	TRBV11-2	TRBJ2-7
CASSRRTGYDTIYF	TRBV5-8	TRBJ1-3
CAISGGQGNQPQHF	TRBV10-3	TRBJ1-5
CASLHDEKLFF	TRBV6-5	TRBJ1-4
CASTTDRGIYGYTF	TRBV19	TRBJ1-2
CASSDEPTGGGYGYTF	TRBV6-1	TRBJ1-2
CASSQVVYPAEQYF	TRBV14	TRBJ2-7
CASSPSDRGHNEQFF	TRBV19	TRBJ2-1
CASSFHGYTF	TRBV12-3/TRBV12-4	TRBJ1-2
CASSSNAGGGYTF	TRBV12-3/TRBV12-4	TRBJ1-2